This TCR beta chain was sequenced during a study of cytomegalovirus exposure and HLA in healthy donors. Study information: The roughly 120 validation repertoires, a later analysis reported, used the same platform as the 650 to 800 repertoires from the first cohort.

Here immunoSEQ multiplex PCR was the method, and the copy in TCRdb shows in-frame clones only, minus some. The top ten hold over 3% of the sample, which has approximately 150,000 clones, 85% to 90% seen once. Overall study findings and caveats: The authors enumerated around 150 TCR beta chains as linked to cytomegalovirus. Through in vitro validation, a few CMV-associated chains were shown to be specific for CMV antigens. Using the classifier, cytomegalovirus status was reportedly diagnosed with high specificity and sensitivity.

The germline V and J ends were trimmed by 6 bases and 3 bases, with 14 bases remaining between them. Germline V gives CDR1 MNHEY, CDR2 SVGAGI. This CDR3 is 14 amino acids long. A remark on this clone: Its antigen remains unidentified.

V and J are TRBV6-5 and TRBJ1-1; the D gene is possibly TRBD1 (5 bases). The sequenced sample consisted of PBMCs. The sequence came from a young woman in good health and CMV-seropositive. CDR3 protein: CASREQAGDTEAFF. In DNA, the CDR3 is TGTGCCAGCAGAGAACAGGCTGGGGACACTGAAGCTTTCTTT.